This record covers a single TCR beta chain. This clonotype was seen ten or more times. The clone's antigen remains unknown. Qualities for individual bases were not recorded, and no much larger clone is one base off. Ophthalmopathy patients had moderately to severely active disease, Clinical Activity Score of at least 3, NOSPECS grade of at least 4, and duration under 3 months. Exclusion was applied to patients with uncontrolled infections, other autoimmune diseases, pregnancy or lactation. Diagnoses were based on clinical symptoms, serum thyroxine and TRAb, thyroid ultrasound and orbital computed tomography. Ficoll-Paque density gradient centrifugation was used to isolate PBMCs from 8 to 10 ml of fresh peripheral blood. Total RNA was extracted using Trizol reagent, and RNA quality was assessed on an Agilent 2100 Bioanalyzer. This record belongs to a study of T cells in Graves' hyperthyroidism and ophthalmopathy (dated 2019 in TCRdb). As for the study more broadly: Peripheral blood was sampled at the time of initial diagnosis, prior to any treatment. The roughly 90 discovery patients were divided at random into training and test sets in a 7:3 ratio. To identify TCR V-J signatures that set the groups apart, the researchers used a discovery cohort of more than 95 patients, made up of roughly 40 with Graves' ophthalmopathy and some 56 with stable Graves' hyperthyroidism. In roughly six Graves' hyperthyroidism patients, the study also compared T-cell repertoires from thyroid tissue with T-cell repertoires from blood. Once sampling was done, hyperthyroidism patients were given methimazole at a starting dose of 30 mg daily, whereas ophthalmopathy patients were given high-dose intravenous methylprednisolone. The paper describes TCR Vbeta CDR3 sequencing of around 140 peripheral blood samples, made up of roughly 45 ophthalmopathy patients, around 78 hyperthyroidism patients and 17 progressor patients. Prospective prediction of ophthalmopathy was tested in an independent validation cohort consisting of 18 hyperthyroidism patients and some 17 patients who later progressed to ophthalmopathy. Findings and caveats that apply to the study as a whole: Sample size was not statistically predetermined, and investigators were not blinded to group allocation. Ophthalmopathy was separated from stable hyperthyroidism by a 13 V-J signature model, with around 90% sensitivity and 81% to 83% specificity obtained in cross-validation and 80%/75% obtained in testing. In validation, progression to ophthalmopathy was predicted by the model with 70.59% sensitivity and 72.22% specificity, a median of about 6.4 months before onset. Most expanded thyroid clonotypes (frequency above 0.001) were also detected in blood, suggesting blood repertoires may reflect thyroid immune responses.

The germline ends are 12 bases apart after V is trimmed by 3 bases and J by 3 bases. The CDR3 spans 14 residues, from the cysteine through the phenylalanine. The CDR3 DNA has 42 bases and is translated from base 1. In the germline V gene (reference sequence), CDR1 corresponds to GTSNPN and CDR2 to SVGIG. The TCR beta CDR3 regions were amplified from RNA transcripts. A first-round RT-PCR of the TCR CDR3 used the HTBI primer set with the Qiagen OneStep RT-PCR kit. Libraries were constructed in a second round of multiplex PCR, after which size selection and purification were performed. Paired-end sequencing of the libraries was performed with 100 bp reads on an Illumina HiSeq2000. In the paper's pipeline: Raw data were processed with SOAPnuke, discarding reads with adapters, uncalled bases, mean Phred below 15, or no exact constant-primer or identifier match. High-quality paired reads were merged with COPE v1.2.5, and unique nucleotide sequences were defined as clonotypes. MiTCR v1.1 was used to align the clonotypes against IMGT TRBV, TRBD and TRBJ reference segments. Only V-J combinations with frequency above 0.0001, covering 99.2% of repertoires, were analysed. A TCS score was defined as the ratio between F50 (clonal expansion) and ExV (chaos), using BLOSUM62-based TCRdist between CDR3 peptides within each V-J. Welch's t-statistics and random forest reduced around 520 V-J features to 13, which were used in a naive Bayes classifier (R e1071). The public sequencing data were trimmed at Q25 with fastp and processed into clonotypes with MiXCR by TCRdb, which kept only in-frame beta chains. One record per CDR3 amino acid sequence lists the most common genes and DNA. The V and J calls, along with clone size, are taken from TCRdb and not from the paper's own processing. This sample comprises about half a million distinct CDR3 sequences, 15% to 20% of them detected only once. The ten largest clones add up to around 50% of the sample.

The chain is assembled from TRBV30 and TRBJ1-5, and perhaps TRBD1 as D gene, on 6 matching bases. The sequence came from a middle-aged man with Graves' ophthalmopathy. Sequences were obtained from blood. The DNA is as follows: TGTGCCTGGAGGGGGGCTTCGAACAATCAGCCCCAGCATTTT. Its amino acids are CAWRGASNNQPQHF.